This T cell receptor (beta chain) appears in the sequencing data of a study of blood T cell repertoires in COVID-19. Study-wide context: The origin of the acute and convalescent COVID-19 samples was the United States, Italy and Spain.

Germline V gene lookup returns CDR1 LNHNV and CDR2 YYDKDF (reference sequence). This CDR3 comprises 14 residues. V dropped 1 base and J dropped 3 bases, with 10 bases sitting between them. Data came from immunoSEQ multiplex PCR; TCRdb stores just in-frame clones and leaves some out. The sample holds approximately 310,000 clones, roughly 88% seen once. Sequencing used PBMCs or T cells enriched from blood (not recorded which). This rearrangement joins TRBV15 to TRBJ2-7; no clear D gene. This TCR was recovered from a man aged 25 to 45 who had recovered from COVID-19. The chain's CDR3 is CATSRVTVDYEQYF. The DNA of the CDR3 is TGTGCCACCAGCAGAGTAACAGTCGACTACGAGCAGTACTTC.